This T cell receptor beta chain came from a study of blood T cell repertoires in COVID-19. As for the study in general: COVID-19 samples from acute and convalescent phases originated in the United States, Italy and Spain. T cells, B-cell-depleted T cells, or PBMCs provided the cDNA or gDNA that served as material.

V lost 0 bases and J lost 10; bases outside the gene matches: 13. CDR3 size: 15 residues. Germline assignment: CDR1 GTSNPN and CDR2 SVGIG (reference sequence). This table comes from immunoSEQ multiplex PCR, and its TCRdb copy is limited to in-frame clones, with some not included. Of 250,000 to 300,000 clones in the sample, 81% were seen once. The chain joins TRBV30 to TRBJ1-2, with TRBD1 matching 8 bases. The sample taken for sequencing was peripheral blood. The TCR was taken from a woman aged 55-70 years with active or convalescent COVID-19. CDR3 region: CAWSVQIGQGSSYTF. The CDR3 DNA reads TGTGCCTGGAGTGTACAGATAGGACAGGGAAGCTCCTACACCTTC. The whole variable domain, remainder taken from reference TRBV30 and TRBJ1-2, is SQTIHQWPATLVQPVGSPLSLECTVEGTSNPNLYWYRQAAGRGLQLLFYSVGIGQISSEVPQNLSASRPQDRQFILSSKKLLLSDSGFYLCAWSVQIGQGSSYTFGSGTRLTVV.